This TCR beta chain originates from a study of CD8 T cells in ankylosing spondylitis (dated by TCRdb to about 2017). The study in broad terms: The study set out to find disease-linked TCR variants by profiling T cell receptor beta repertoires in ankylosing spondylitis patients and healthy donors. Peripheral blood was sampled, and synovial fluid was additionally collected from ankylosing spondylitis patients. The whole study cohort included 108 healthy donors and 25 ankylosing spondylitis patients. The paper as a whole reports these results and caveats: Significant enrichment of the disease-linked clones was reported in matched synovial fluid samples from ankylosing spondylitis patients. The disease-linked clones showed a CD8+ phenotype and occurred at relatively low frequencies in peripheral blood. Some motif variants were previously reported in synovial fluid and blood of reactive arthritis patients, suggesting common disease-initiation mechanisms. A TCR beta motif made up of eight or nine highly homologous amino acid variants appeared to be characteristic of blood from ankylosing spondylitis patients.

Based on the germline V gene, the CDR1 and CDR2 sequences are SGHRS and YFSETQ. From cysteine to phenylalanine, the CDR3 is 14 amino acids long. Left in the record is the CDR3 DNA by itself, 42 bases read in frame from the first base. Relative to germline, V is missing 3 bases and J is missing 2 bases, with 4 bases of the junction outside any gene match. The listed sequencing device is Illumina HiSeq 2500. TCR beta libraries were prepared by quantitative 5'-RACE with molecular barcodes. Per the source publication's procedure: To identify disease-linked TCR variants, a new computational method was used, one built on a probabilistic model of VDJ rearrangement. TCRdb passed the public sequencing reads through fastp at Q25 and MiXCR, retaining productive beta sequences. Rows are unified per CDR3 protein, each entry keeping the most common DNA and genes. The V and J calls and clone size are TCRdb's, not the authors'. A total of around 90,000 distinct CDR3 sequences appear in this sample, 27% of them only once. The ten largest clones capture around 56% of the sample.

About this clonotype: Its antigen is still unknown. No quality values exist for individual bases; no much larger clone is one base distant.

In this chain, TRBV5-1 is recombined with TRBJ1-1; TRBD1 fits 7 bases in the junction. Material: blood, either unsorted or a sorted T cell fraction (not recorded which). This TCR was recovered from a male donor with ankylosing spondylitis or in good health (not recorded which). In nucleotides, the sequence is TGCGCCAGCAGCTCTGGACAGGCTAACACTGAAGCTTTCTTT. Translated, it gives CASSSGQANTEAFF.